Listed here are 9 T cell receptor beta chains from one sample, sequenced in a study of shared clonotypes between healthy human individuals. Sequencing used immunoSEQ multiplex PCR; TCRdb keeps in-frame clones, though not all of them. The sample carries around 610,000 clones, around 96% recorded once. Positively selected for CCR7, the CD45RO-negative cells used as naive CD8 cells excluded terminally differentiated effector memory CD45RA+ cells. The sample was naive CD8+ T cells sorted from blood. The receptors here all came from a woman aged 30 to 39 in good health.

Of note for this clone: This specimen includes other DNA sequences encoding the same CDR3. The genes are TRBV27 and TRBJ2-7; D remains ambiguous. Trimming pared 3 bases from V and 4 bases from J, leaving 10 bases between. The germline V gene encodes CDR1 MNHEY and CDR2 SMNVEV (reference sequence). The CDR3 runs 13 residues. The chain's CDR3 is CASSFGQNYEQYF. The CDR3 region has the DNA TGTGCCAGCAGTTTTGGGCAGAATTACGAGCAGTACTTC.

This sequence joins TRBV5-8 and TRBJ2-1; 7 nucleotides agree with TRBD1. CDR1 and CDR2 from the germline V gene are SGHTS and YDEGEE. The CDR3 length is 15 residues. Losses at the gene ends were 4 bases for V and 3 bases for J; bases not matched to a gene: 7. CDR3 amino acids: CASSSRQGVYNEQFF. The CDR3, as DNA: TGTGCCAGCAGCAGTCGACAGGGCGTCTACAATGAGCAGTTCTTC.

The chain joins TRBV4-2 to TRBJ2-1; D is uncertain. Per the germline V gene, CDR1 is LGHNA and CDR2 is YNFKEQ. The V end was cut by 3 bases, the J end by 0 bases, with 6 bases between. CDR3 length: 14 residues. The chain's CDR3 is CASSHDGSYNEQFF. The DNA for the CDR3 is TGTGCCAGCAGCCACGACGGCTCCTACAATGAGCAGTTCTTC.

The chain has TRBV2 and TRBJ2-5, with TRBD1 identical over 9 bases. Germline CDR1 SNHLY, CDR2 FYNNEI. The CDR3 contains 15 residues. Trimming removed 3 bases from V and 2 bases from J; junction bases left unmatched: 4. CDR3 loop: CASSDSTGGQETQYF. CDR3 coding DNA: TGTGCCAGCAGTGATTCGACAGGGGGGCAAGAGACCCAGTACTTC.

The J gene is TRBJ1-5, the V gene TRBV18; no clear D. Trimming cost V 3 bases and J 0 bases, with 12 bases left between them. Germline-derived CDR1 and CDR2 are KGHSH and LQKENI. The CDR3 length is 16 residues. The CDR3 nucleotides read TGTGCCAGCTCACCGGCGGACGGCTATAGCAATCAGCCCCAGCATTTT. Protein: CASSPADGYSNQPQHF.

This rearrangement joins TRBV15 to TRBJ2-7; no clear D. CDR3 length: 15 residues. Trimming removed 4 bases from V and 3 bases from J, with 16 bases in between. Germline CDR1 LNHNV, CDR2 YYDKDF (reference sequence). The CDR3 sequence: CATSKVGNYYYEQYF. CDR3 coding DNA: TGTGCCACCAGCAAGGTGGGAAACTACTACTACGAGCAGTACTTC.

This clone has just one count. The chain employs TRBV7-2 and TRBJ2-7, with 7 bases aligning to TRBD1. Germline CDR1 SGHTA, CDR2 FQGNSA. The CDR3 loop spans 14 amino acids. V trimming: 5 bases; J trimming: 0 bases; junction bases outside the gene matches: 4. CDR3 sequence reads: CASSLDRSSYEQYF. CDR3 nucleotides: TGTGCCAGCAGCCTGGACAGGAGCTCCTACGAGCAGTACTTC.

For the CDR3, the DNA is TGTGCCAGCAGTTCCCCTGGCAGGGGGGAGCTGTTTTTT. Translated: CASSSPGRGELFF. The J gene is TRBJ2-2, the V gene TRBV6-5, with D uncertain. This CDR3 has 13 amino acids. Germline CDR1 reads MNHEY; CDR2 reads SVGAGI. Trimming pared 4 bases from V and 8 bases from J, leaving 11 bases between.

V usage is TRBV27 and J usage is TRBJ2-7; D is uncertain. The V end was cut by 4 bases, the J end by 2 bases, with 9 bases between. The CDR3 covers 13 residues. The V gene's germline CDR1 is MNHEY and CDR2 SMNVEV (reference sequence). This chain's CDR3 is CASSSADPYEQYF. Here the CDR3 DNA reads TGTGCCAGCAGTTCGGCGGACCCCTACGAGCAGTACTTC.